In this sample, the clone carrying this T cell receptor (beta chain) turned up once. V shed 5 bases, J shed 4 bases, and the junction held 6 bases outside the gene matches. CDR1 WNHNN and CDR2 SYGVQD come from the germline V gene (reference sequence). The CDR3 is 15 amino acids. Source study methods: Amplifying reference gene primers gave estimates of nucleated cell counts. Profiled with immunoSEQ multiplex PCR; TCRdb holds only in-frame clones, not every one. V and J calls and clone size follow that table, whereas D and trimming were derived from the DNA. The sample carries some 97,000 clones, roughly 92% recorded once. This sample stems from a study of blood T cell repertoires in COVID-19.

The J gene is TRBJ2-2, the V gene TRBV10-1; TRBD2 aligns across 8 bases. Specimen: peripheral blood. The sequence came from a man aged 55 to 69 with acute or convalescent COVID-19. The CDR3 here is CASSRLAGGTGELFF. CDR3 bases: TGCGCCAGCAGTCGGCTAGCGGGCGGCACCGGGGAGCTGTTTTTT.